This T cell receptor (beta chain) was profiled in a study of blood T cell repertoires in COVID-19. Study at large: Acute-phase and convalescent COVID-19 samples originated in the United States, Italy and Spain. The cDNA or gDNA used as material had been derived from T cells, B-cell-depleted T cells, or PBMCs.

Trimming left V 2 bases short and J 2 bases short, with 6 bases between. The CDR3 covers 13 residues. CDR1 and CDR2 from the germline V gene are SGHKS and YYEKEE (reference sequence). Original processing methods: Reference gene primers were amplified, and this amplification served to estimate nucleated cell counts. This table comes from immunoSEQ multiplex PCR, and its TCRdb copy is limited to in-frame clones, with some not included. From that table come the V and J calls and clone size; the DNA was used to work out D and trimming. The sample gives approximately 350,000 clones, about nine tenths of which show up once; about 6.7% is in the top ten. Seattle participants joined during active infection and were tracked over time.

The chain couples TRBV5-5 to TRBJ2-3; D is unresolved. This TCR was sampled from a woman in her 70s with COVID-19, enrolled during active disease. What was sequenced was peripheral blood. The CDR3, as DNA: TGTGCCAGCAGCTTCCCCTACACAGATACGCAGTATTTT. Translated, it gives CASSFPYTDTQYF.